Reported below is one TCR beta chain. No antigen is known for it. Assay: immunoSEQ multiplex PCR; the TCRdb copy retains only in-frame clones and omits some. The table records approximately 110,000 clones, 70% to 90% of them present only once. The data derive from a study of T cell responses to AZD1222 COVID-19 vaccine. Whole-study results and caveats: Donors were largely white British and mainly female; clonal diversity was possibly underestimated.

The CDR3 runs to 11 residues. The germline V gene encodes CDR1 ENHRY and CDR2 SYGVKD. The germline V and J ends were trimmed by 11 bases and 2 bases, with 9 bases remaining between them. This clonotype originated in an adult in good health. The source material was peripheral blood, sampled on day 0 of AZD1222 vaccination. The chain employs TRBV10-3 and TRBJ1-1; maybe TRBD1 (6 bases). The CDR3 DNA sequence: TGTGCCGTAGGGACAAACACTGAAGCTTTCTTT. Protein product: CAVGTNTEAFF.